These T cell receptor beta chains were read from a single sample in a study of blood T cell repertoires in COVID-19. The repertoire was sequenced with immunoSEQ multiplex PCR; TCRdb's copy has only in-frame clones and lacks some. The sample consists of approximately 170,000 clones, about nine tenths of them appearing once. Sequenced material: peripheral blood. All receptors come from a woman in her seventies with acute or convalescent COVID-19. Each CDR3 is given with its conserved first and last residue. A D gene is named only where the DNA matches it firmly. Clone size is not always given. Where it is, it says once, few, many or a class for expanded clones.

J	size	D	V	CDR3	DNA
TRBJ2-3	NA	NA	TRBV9	CASSVISSTDTQYF	TGTGCCAGCAGCGTAATTAGCAGCACAGATACGCAGTATTTT
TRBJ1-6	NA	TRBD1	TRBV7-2	CASSPGAPGTGGSPLHF	TGTGCCAGCAGCCCGGGGGCCCCCGGGACAGGGGGTTCACCCCTCCACTTT
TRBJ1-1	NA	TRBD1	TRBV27	CASSLSTGTAFF	TGTGCCAGCAGTTTATCGACAGGGACGGCTTTCTTT
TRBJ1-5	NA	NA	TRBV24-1	CATSDGAGSNQPQHF	TGTGCCACCAGTGATGGTGCAGGGAGCAATCAGCCCCAGCATTTT
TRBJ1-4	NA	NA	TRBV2	CASSGVQGLNEKLFF	TGTGCCAGCAGTGGGGTCCAGGGCCTAAATGAAAAACTGTTTTTT
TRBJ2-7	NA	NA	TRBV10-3	CAISESIVGMGSGGGYYEQYF	TGTGCCATCAGTGAGTCAATCGTGGGGATGGGTAGTGGCGGAGGGTACTACGAGCAGTACTTC
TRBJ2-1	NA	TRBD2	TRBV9	CASSVTSGIYNEQFF	TGTGCCAGCAGCGTCACTAGCGGGATATACAATGAGCAGTTCTTC
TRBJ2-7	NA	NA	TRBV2	CASIGNGGVGEQYF	TGTGCCAGCATCGGGAACGGAGGGGTCGGCGAGCAGTACTTC
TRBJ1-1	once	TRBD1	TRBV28	CASRRDRGATEAFF	TGTGCCAGCAGACGAGACAGGGGGGCCACTGAAGCTTTCTTT
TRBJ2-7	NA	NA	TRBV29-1	CSVVFDRRSSYEQYF	TGCAGCGTTGTGTTTGACAGGCGAAGCTCCTACGAGCAGTACTTC
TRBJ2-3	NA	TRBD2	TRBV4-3	CASSLTSGGATDTQYF	TGCGCCAGCAGCCTTACTAGCGGGGGGGCAACAGATACGCAGTATTTT
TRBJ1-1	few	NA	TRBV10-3	CAISGPNPTEAFF	TGTGCCATCAGTGGGCCGAACCCCACTGAAGCTTTCTTT
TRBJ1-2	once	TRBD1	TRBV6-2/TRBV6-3	CASSYRGQGVHGYTF	TGTGCCAGCAGTTACCGCGGACAGGGGGTGCATGGCTACACCTTC
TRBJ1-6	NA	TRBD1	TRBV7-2	CASSPARQGSPLHF	TGTGCCAGCAGCCCAGCCCGACAGGGATCACCCCTCCACTTT